The entry that follows covers one T cell receptor beta chain sequence. Its antigen is unidentified. V trimming: 0 bases; J trimming: 8 bases; junction bases outside the gene matches: 3. The CDR3 has 14 residues. The germline V gene has CDR1 ENHRY and CDR2 SYGVKD. The data were obtained in a study of cytomegalovirus exposure and HLA in healthy donors. For the study at large: When 350 to 500 donors were genotyped, roughly 82% of them were found to fall in the Caucasian-associated ancestry cluster. Findings and caveats of the study: What a later analysis showed was that several of the most significant clusters appeared linked to common viral pathogens. Compared with the roughly 700-donor mean, an Asian-associated ancestry cluster reportedly had fewer N-insertions, according to a later analysis.

Amplification used 60 Vbeta primers and 13 Jbeta primers. Profiled with immunoSEQ multiplex PCR; TCRdb holds only in-frame clones, not every one. Of some 120,000 clones listed, 79% are singletons. Donors were nominally healthy when sampled, though unrecorded immune exposures were likely. This sequence was found in a woman aged 18-30 years in good health and CMV-seropositive. The chain links TRBV10-3 to TRBJ2-1; 8 bases agree with TRBD1. The sequenced sample consisted of PBMCs. The CDR3 reads CAISESTGAHEQFF. The CDR3 DNA is TGTGCCATCAGTGAGTCGACAGGGGCCCATGAGCAGTTCTTC.